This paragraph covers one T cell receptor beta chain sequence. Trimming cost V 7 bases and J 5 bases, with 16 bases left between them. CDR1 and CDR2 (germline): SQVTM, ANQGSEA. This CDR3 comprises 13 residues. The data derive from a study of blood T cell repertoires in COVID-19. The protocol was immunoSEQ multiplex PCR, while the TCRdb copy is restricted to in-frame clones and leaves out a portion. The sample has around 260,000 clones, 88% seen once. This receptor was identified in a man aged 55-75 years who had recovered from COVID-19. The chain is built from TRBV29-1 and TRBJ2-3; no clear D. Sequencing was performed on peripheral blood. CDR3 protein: CSAQWAGKDTQYF. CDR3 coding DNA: TGCAGCGCCCAATGGGCCGGTAAAGATACGCAGTATTTT.